This TCR beta chain was captured in a study of identical twins. General study points: Researchers caution that invariant MAIT and iNKT cells could partly confound zero-insertion analyses. Sequences that were out-of-frame, alpha and twin-shared displayed an excess of low generation probability. Cross-sectional statistical analysis was relied on for the conclusions, without the same donors being followed.

TCRdb re-analysed the 5' RACE reads in MiXCR, keeping a single row per CDR3 protein. The sample holds a few hundred thousand distinct CDR3 sequences, approximately 25% seen once. The CDR3 extends over 15 amino acids. This clonotype was seen only a few times. The antigen is unknown. This same sample was also taken into another study, of T cells expressing NK-cell markers. That investigation notes: HCMV serostatus: seven of eight sequenced donors positive, one negative.

What was sequenced was CD4+ T cells sorted from blood. The TCR originated in a woman aged 18-35 years in good health. This chain joins TRBV21-1 and TRBJ1-5. TRBV21-1 is tagged as a pseudogene. CDR3 in DNA: TGTGCCAGCAGCAAACATGGCATCAACCATCAGCCCCAGCATTTT. Amino acids: CASSKHGINHQPQHF.